One sample yielded the 8 T cell receptor beta chains listed below, sequenced in a study of neoadjuvant nivolumab and ipilimumab in lung cancer. The assay was immunoSEQ multiplex PCR, and TCRdb's table has in-frame clones only and misses some. The sample lists about 38,000 clones; approximately 92% were seen once. Material: peripheral blood, obtained before neoadjuvant nivolumab, alone or with ipilimumab. These receptors all come from an adult with non-small cell lung cancer.

This chain joins TRBV30 and TRBJ1-2, with D possibly TRBD1 on 5 matching bases. CDR1 and CDR2 (germline): GTSNPN, SVGIG (reference sequence). This CDR3 spans 14 amino acids. V lost 0 bases and J lost 2, with 10 bases in between. In nucleotides, the CDR3 is TGTGCCTGGAGTGTAAAGACAGCCAACTATGGCTACACCTTC. Amino acid sequence: CAWSVKTANYGYTF.

J is TRBJ1-2 and V is TRBV19; D gene uncertain. Germline V gene data show CDR1 as LNHDA and CDR2 as SQIVND (reference sequence). CDR3 length equals 18 residues. V lost 1 base and J 3 bases, leaving 21 bases between the germline ends. DNA of the CDR3: TGTGCCAGTAGTATAGGCGAGTTGGAGGGCAGCTACCACTATGGCTACACCTTC. Amino acids: CASSIGELEGSYHYGYTF.

V is TRBV9 and J is TRBJ2-1; 7 nucleotides agree with TRBD2. V lost 3 bases to trimming and J lost 8 bases; unmatched junction nucleotides: 11. The CDR3 is 15 amino acids. In germline, CDR1 is SGDLS, CDR2 YYNGEE. The CDR3 loop is CASSALAGEVDEQFF. The DNA for the CDR3 is TGTGCCAGCAGCGCCCTGGCGGGAGAGGTCGATGAGCAGTTCTTC.

J is TRBJ2-7 and V is TRBV19; the D is unclear. Looked up from germline, CDR1 is LNHDA and CDR2 is SQIVND (reference sequence). The CDR3 has 14 residues. Trimming removed 2 bases from V and 4 bases from J, with 12 bases in between. The CDR3 protein is CASSISHNKYEQYF. The CDR3 DNA reads TGTGCCAGTAGTATATCGCATAATAAGTACGAGCAGTACTTC.

This sequence joins TRBV18 and TRBJ2-7, with D possibly being TRBD1 or TRBD2 (5 bases each). CDR1 is KGHSH and CDR2 is LQKENI in the germline V gene. CDR3 length: 13 amino acids. V was clipped by 2 bases and J by 5 bases, with 10 bases between them. This CDR3 is CASSPKGPDEQYF. The DNA for the CDR3 is TGTGCCAGCTCACCAAAGGGACCTGACGAGCAGTACTTC.

This sequence joins TRBV6-5 and TRBJ1-3; D not resolved. Trimming pared 0 bases from V and 2 bases from J, leaving 5 bases between. This CDR3 comprises 14 residues. Germline values: CDR1 MNHEY, CDR2 SVGAGI. This CDR3 is CASSYSVTGNTIYF. DNA for the CDR3: TGTGCCAGCAGTTACTCCGTTACTGGAAACACCATATATTTT.

The rearrangement uses TRBV7-2 and TRBJ1-4, with D hard to call. The CDR3 extends over 14 amino acids. Germline lookup yields CDR1 SGHTA and CDR2 FQGNSA. Trimming took off 5 bases at V and 0 bases at J, with 7 bases between the two ends. The CDR3 is CASSVVATNEKLFF. The CDR3 nucleotides read TGTGCCAGCAGCGTAGTGGCAACTAATGAAAAACTGTTTTTT.

V usage is TRBV2 and J usage is TRBJ2-2, with 8 positions matching TRBD1. The J segment lost 3 bases and the V segment lost 4 bases, leaving 4 bases of the junction unmatched. The CDR3 is made up of 15 amino acids. Germline CDR1 and CDR2: SNHLY and FYNNEI. The CDR3: CASSARDRHTGELFF. CDR3 in DNA: TGTGCCAGCAGTGCCCGGGACAGGCACACCGGGGAGCTGTTTTTT.